The 21 T cell receptor beta chains below were found in one sample sequenced in a study of radiation and T cells in renal cell carcinoma. Time point in this sample: blood 4 weeks post-SBRT, at nephrectomy. Indicated treatment: 15 Gy SBRT to primary tumor, nephrectomy 4 weeks later. Clones were sequenced by immunoSEQ multiplex PCR, and TCRdb holds only the in-frame ones, with some missing. The data contain about 140,000 clones, 75% to 90% of them seen just once; the ten biggest clones take up around 17%. This specimen consisted of blood, obtained from a patient whose treatment included radiotherapy and nephrectomy. Source of these receptors: a woman between 50 and 59 years old with renal cell carcinoma.

V gene TRBV6-5 combines with J gene TRBJ2-7; weak D call: TRBD1 (5 bases). The CDR3 extends over 13 amino acids. V was clipped by 2 bases and J by 3 bases, with 8 bases between them. The germline V gene has CDR1 MNHEY and CDR2 SVGAGI. As DNA, the CDR3 is TGTGCCAGCAGTTACCCCGACAGCTACGAGCAGTACTTC. This codes for CASSYPDSYEQYF.

The chain uses TRBV11-3 and TRBJ2-7, with a tentative D call TRBD1 (6 bases). With 5 bases removed from V and 0 bases from J, the gap between germline ends came to 11 bases. This CDR3 contains 14 residues. Germline CDR1 and CDR2: SGHNT and YENEEA. CDR3 DNA: TGTGCCAGCAGCCCGAGGACAGACTCCTACGAGCAGTACTTC. As protein: CASSPRTDSYEQYF.

The rearrangement uses TRBV19 and TRBJ1-1; the D is unclear. The germline V and J ends were trimmed by 6 bases and 4 bases, with 15 bases remaining between them. The CDR3 covers 14 residues. CDR1 LNHDA and CDR2 SQIVND come from the germline V gene (reference sequence). The DNA of the CDR3 is TGTGCCAGTAGCGCAAGCAGTGAGGGCACTGAAGCTTTCTTT. Translated, it gives CASSASSEGTEAFF.

On this clone itself: The same CDR3 can be traced to other DNA sequences in this sample. V usage is TRBV7-2 and J usage is TRBJ2-6; no clear D gene. The CDR3 sequence is 13 residues long. Germline CDR1 reads SGHTA; CDR2 reads FQGNSA. V lost 2 bases to trimming and J lost 4 bases, with 3 bases between them. In DNA, the CDR3 is TGTGCCAGCAGCTTACCCGGGGCCAACGTCCTGACTTTC. Translation gives CASSLPGANVLTF. Full variable domain (missing parts from reference TRBV7-2 and TRBJ2-6): GAGVSQSPSNKVTEKGKDVELRCDPISGHTALYWYRQSLGQGLEFLIYFQGNSAPDKSGLPSDRFSAERTGGSVSTLTIQRTQQEDSAVYLCASSLPGANVLTFGAGSRLTVL.

The V gene is TRBV9, the J gene TRBJ1-4; TRBD1 agrees at 7 bases. Germline V lookup: CDR1 SGDLS, CDR2 YYNGEE. This CDR3 spans 16 amino acids. V lost 4 bases, J lost 8 bases, and 14 bases stayed unmatched. The CDR3 reads CASSPEVTGEGEKLFF. CDR3 sequence (DNA): TGTGCCAGCAGCCCAGAGGTAACAGGGGAGGGAGAAAAACTGTTTTTT.

V is TRBV5-1 and J is TRBJ2-3; TRBD2 matches at 13 bases. Trimming removed 3 bases from V and 1 base from J; junction bases left unmatched: 2. The CDR3 extends over 16 amino acids. Germline CDR1 reads SGHRS; CDR2 reads YFSETQ. The DNA for the CDR3 is TGCGCCAGCAGCTCCGGACTAGCGGGGGGCACAGATACGCAGTATTTT. Translating it yields CASSSGLAGGTDTQYF.

The chain couples TRBV9 to TRBJ2-1; D perhaps matches TRBD2 (6 bases). The CDR3 loop spans 14 amino acids. Between the trimmed V and J ends, which lost 0 bases and 10 bases, there was a span of 14 bases. Germline V CDR1 and CDR2: SGDLS, YYNGEE. CDR3 sequence: CASSVAGWRGEQFF. DNA of the CDR3: TGTGCCAGCAGCGTAGCCGGGTGGCGGGGCGAGCAGTTCTTC.

This clone was picked up one time. The rearrangement uses TRBV6-6 and TRBJ1-2; tentative D call: TRBD1 (5 bases). The CDR3 is 15 amino acids. V gave up 2 bases and J gave up 3 bases, with 13 bases separating them. Germline V gene sequence: CDR1 MNHNY, CDR2 SVGAGI (reference sequence). Written as DNA, the CDR3 is TGTGCCAGCAGTTACCCCCCGACAGTCGACTATGGCTACACCTTC. Protein sequence: CASSYPPTVDYGYTF.

The chain joins TRBV4-3 to TRBJ1-1; D ambiguous. From germline, CDR1 is LGHNA and CDR2 YSLEER. V was cut by 0 bases and J by 0 bases, with 8 bases left in between. The length of the CDR3 is 15 residues. The CDR3 nucleotides read TGCGCCAGCAGCCAAGAGGAGGGTTTGAACACTGAAGCTTTCTTT. This translates into CASSQEEGLNTEAFF.

This sequence joins TRBV30 and TRBJ2-1; D is ambiguous. The V end was cut by 0 bases, the J end by 0 bases, with 9 bases between. This CDR3 is built from 15 residues. The germline V gene encodes CDR1 GTSNPN and CDR2 SVGIG (reference sequence). CDR3 in amino acids: CAWSVGYSSYNEQFF. The CDR3 DNA follows: TGTGCCTGGAGTGTAGGCTATAGCTCCTACAATGAGCAGTTCTTC.

The chain is built from TRBV7-9 and TRBJ1-2; maybe TRBD1 (5 bases). Trimming pared 5 bases from V and 4 bases from J, leaving 26 bases between. This CDR3 contains 18 residues. Germline CDR1 and CDR2: SEHNR and FQNEAQ (reference sequence). The CDR3 loop is CASSPRLLGLIHPYGYTF. Here the CDR3 DNA reads TGTGCCAGCAGCCCAAGGCTTTTGGGACTGATCCACCCCTATGGCTACACCTTC.

V is TRBV19 and J is TRBJ1-2, with 9 nucleotides matching TRBD1. The CDR3 sequence is 14 residues long. V lost 3 bases and J lost 5; bases outside the gene matches: 4. Germline V gene data show CDR1 as LNHDA and CDR2 as SQIVND (reference sequence). CDR3: CASSISGQGYGYTF. CDR3 nucleotide sequence: TGTGCCAGTAGTATTTCAGGACAGGGGTATGGCTACACCTTC. Combining the CDR3 with reference TRBV19 and TRBJ1-2 gives the whole variable domain DGGITQSPKYLFRKEGQNVTLSCEQNLNHDAMYWYRQDPGQGLRLIYYSQIVNDFQKGDIAEGYSVSREKKESFPLTVTSAQKNPTAFYLCASSISGQGYGYTFGSGTRLTVV.

CDR3 in DNA: TGTGCCAGCAGCCTCACCGGGACTGACTACAATGAGCAGTTCTTC. Translating gives CASSLTGTDYNEQFF. The chain links TRBV6-1 to TRBJ2-1; weak D call: TRBD2 (6 bases). The CDR3 sequence is 15 residues long. The germline V gene has CDR1 MNHNS and CDR2 SASEGT. V shed 6 bases and J shed 3 bases, with 15 bases lying between them.

The genes are TRBV6-1 and TRBJ1-6; D unresolved. Trimming left V 6 bases short and J 10 bases short, with 19 bases between. There are 15 residues in the CDR3. Per germline, CDR1 MNHNS and CDR2 SASEGT. CDR3: CASRKHDPLTSPLHF. The DNA for the CDR3 is TGTGCCAGCAGGAAACACGACCCTTTAACCTCACCCCTCCACTTT.

This chain uses TRBV7-9 with TRBJ1-5; TRBD1 is a possible D gene (6 bases). With 5 bases removed from V and 6 bases from J, the gap between germline ends came to 20 bases. CDR1 and CDR2 (germline): SEHNR, FQNEAQ (reference sequence). The CDR3 covers 16 residues. CDR3 nucleotides: TGTGCCAGCAGCCCCTTGACAGGAGCGGTTCCTCAGCCCCAGCATTTT. Amino acids: CASSPLTGAVPQPQHF. Looking up the rest from reference TRBV7-9 and TRBJ1-5 gives the full variable domain: DTGVSQNPRHKITKRGQNVTFRCDPISEHNRLYWYRQTLGQGPEFLTYFQNEAQLEKSRLLSDRFSAERPKGSFSTLEIQRTEQGDSAMYLCASSPLTGAVPQPQHFGDGTRLSIL.

The rearrangement links TRBV6-5 to TRBJ2-3; tentative D call: TRBD2 (5 bases). Per germline, CDR1 MNHEY and CDR2 SVGAGI. Trimming cost V 2 bases and J 5 bases, with 5 bases left between them. The CDR3 covers 12 residues. Written as DNA, the CDR3 is TGTGCCAGCAGTTACGCGGGAGATACGCAGTATTTT. Encoded protein: CASSYAGDTQYF.

The chain combines TRBV18 with TRBJ2-7; D is unresolved. Trimming left V 2 bases short and J 6 bases short, with 11 bases between. This CDR3 spans 13 amino acids. Germline V gives CDR1 KGHSH, CDR2 LQKENI. The CDR3 nucleotides read TGTGCCAGCTCACCAAGTTTAACCGTCGAGCAGTACTTC. Its translation is CASSPSLTVEQYF.

This clone was detected a few times. This chain links TRBV25-1 with TRBJ2-3; no clear D. The germline V gene encodes CDR1 MGHDK and CDR2 SYGVNS. Between the trimmed V and J ends, which lost 3 bases and 1 base, there was a span of 11 bases. The CDR3 runs to 15 residues. The CDR3 nucleotides are TGTGCCAGCAGTGAGGCCCGGCGTGGCACAGATACGCAGTATTTT. Translation: CASSEARRGTDTQYF.

The rearrangement links TRBV27 to TRBJ2-7; 10 bases align to TRBD1. After removal of 4 bases from V and 2 bases from J, the junction contained 8 bases not matched to a gene. CDR3 length equals 16 residues. Germline assignment: CDR1 MNHEY and CDR2 SMNVEV (reference sequence). The CDR3 DNA is TGTGCCAGCAGTTCTTTACCAGGGACAGGGGCCTACGAGCAGTACTTC. It specifies CASSSLPGTGAYEQYF.

V usage is TRBV7-9 and J usage is TRBJ1-4; D call uncertain. The CDR3 is made up of 14 amino acids. The V end was cut by 3 bases, the J end by 4 bases, with 9 bases between. Germline loops: CDR1 SEHNR, CDR2 FQNEAQ (reference sequence). Written as DNA, the CDR3 is TGTGCCAGCAGCTTTTCTGCGAATAATGAAAAACTGTTTTTT. This codes for CASSFSANNEKLFF.

V and J are TRBV7-8 and TRBJ1-1; 8 nucleotides match TRBD1. CDR1 SGHVS and CDR2 FQNEAQ come from the germline V gene. V dropped 1 base and J dropped 0; count of bases not matched to a gene: 7. This CDR3 comprises 17 residues. CDR3 sequence reads: CASSLVSGQGMNTEAFF. CDR3 sequence (DNA): TGTGCCAGCAGCTTAGTCTCTGGACAGGGCATGAACACTGAAGCTTTCTTT.